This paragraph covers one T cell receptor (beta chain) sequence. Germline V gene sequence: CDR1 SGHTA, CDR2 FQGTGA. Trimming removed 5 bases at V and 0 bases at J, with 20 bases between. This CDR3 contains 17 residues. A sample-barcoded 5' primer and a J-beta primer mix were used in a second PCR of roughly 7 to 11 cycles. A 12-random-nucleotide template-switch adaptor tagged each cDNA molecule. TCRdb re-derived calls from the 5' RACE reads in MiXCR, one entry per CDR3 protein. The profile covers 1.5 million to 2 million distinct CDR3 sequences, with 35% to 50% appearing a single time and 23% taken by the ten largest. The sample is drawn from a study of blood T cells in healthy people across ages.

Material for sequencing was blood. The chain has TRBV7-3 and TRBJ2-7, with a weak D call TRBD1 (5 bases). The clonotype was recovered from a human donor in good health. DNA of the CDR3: TGTGCCAGCAGCCTAGGCCCACTCCAGGGTAGCTCCTACGAGCAGTACTTC. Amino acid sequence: CASSLGPLQGSSYEQYF.